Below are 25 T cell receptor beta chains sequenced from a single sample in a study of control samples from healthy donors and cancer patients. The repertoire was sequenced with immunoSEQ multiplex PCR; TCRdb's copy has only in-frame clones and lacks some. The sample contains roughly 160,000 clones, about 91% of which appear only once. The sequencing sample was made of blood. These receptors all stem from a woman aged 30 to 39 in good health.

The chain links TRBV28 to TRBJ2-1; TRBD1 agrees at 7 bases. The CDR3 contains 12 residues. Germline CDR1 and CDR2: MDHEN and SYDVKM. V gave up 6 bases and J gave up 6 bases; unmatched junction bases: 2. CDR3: CASRGQFNEQFF. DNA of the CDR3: TGTGCCAGCAGGGGACAGTTCAATGAGCAGTTCTTC.

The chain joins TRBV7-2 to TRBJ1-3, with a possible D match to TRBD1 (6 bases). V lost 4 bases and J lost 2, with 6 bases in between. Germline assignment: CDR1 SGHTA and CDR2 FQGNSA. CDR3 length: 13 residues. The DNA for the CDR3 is TGTGCCAGCAGCTGGACAGCTGGAAACACCATATATTTT. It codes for CASSWTAGNTIYF. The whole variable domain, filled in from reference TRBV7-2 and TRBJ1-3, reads GAGVSQSPSNKVTEKGKDVELRCDPISGHTALYWYRQSLGQGLEFLIYFQGNSAPDKSGLPSDRFSAERTGGSVSTLTIQRTQQEDSAVYLCASSWTAGNTIYFGEGSWLTVV.

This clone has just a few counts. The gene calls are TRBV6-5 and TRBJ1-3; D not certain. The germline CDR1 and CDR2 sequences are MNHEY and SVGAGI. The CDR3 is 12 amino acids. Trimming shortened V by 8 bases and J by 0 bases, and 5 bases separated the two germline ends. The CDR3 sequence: CASSVSGNTIYF. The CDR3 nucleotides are TGTGCCAGCTCAGTCTCTGGAAACACCATATATTTT.

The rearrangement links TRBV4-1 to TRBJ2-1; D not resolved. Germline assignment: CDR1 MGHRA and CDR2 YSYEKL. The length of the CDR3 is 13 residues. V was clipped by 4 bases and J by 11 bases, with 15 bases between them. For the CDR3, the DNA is TGCGCCAGCAGCCGCGACGGGTCGAGCCAGCAGTTCTTC. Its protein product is CASSRDGSSQQFF.

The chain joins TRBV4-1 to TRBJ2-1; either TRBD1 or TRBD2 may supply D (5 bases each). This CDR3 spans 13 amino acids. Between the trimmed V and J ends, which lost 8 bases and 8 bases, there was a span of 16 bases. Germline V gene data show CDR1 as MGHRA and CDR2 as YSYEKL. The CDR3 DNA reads TGCGCCAGCGGCCCGAGGGGTACGGATGAGCAGTTCTTC. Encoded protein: CASGPRGTDEQFF.

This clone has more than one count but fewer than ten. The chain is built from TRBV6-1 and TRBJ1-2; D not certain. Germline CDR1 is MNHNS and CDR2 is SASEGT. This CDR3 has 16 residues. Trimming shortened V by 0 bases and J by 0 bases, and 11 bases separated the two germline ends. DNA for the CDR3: TGTGCCAGCAGTGAAGCGTTCACAGCTACTAACTATGGCTACACCTTC. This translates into CASSEAFTATNYGYTF.

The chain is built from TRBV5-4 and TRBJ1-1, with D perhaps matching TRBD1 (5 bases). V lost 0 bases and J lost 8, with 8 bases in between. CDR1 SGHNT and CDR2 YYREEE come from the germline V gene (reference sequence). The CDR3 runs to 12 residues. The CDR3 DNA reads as TGTGCCAGCAGCTTGGTAGGGGAAGAAGCTTTCTTT. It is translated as CASSLVGEEAFF.

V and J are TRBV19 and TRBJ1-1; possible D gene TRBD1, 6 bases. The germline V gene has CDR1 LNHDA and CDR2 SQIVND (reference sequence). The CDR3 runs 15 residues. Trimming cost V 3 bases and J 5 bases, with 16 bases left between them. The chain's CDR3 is CASSIVHRVGTEAFF. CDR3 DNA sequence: TGTGCCAGTAGTATCGTCCACAGGGTAGGTACTGAAGCTTTCTTT.

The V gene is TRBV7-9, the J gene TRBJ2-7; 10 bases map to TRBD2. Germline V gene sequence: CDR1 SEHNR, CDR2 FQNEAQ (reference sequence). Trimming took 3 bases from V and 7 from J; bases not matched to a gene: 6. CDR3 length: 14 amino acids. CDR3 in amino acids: CASSFGLAGEEQYF. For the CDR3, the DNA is TGTGCCAGCAGCTTCGGCCTAGCGGGAGAAGAGCAGTACTTC.

This chain's CDR3 is CAASSGNTIYF. As DNA, the CDR3 is TGTGCCGCGTCATCTGGAAACACCATATATTTT. V usage is TRBV24-1 and J usage is TRBJ1-3; D is unclear. CDR3 length equals 11 residues. Trimming removed 12 bases from V and 1 base from J, with 6 bases in between. Germline CDR1 and CDR2: KGHDR and SFDVKD.

CDR3 residues: CASTPASGITDTQYF. The CDR3 nucleotides read TGTGCCAGCACCCCGGCTAGCGGGATTACAGATACGCAGTATTTT. This rearrangement joins TRBV3-1 (or the pseudogene TRBV3-2) to TRBJ2-3; 9 positions agree with TRBD2. This CDR3 comprises 15 residues. The V segment lost 7 bases and the J segment 3 bases; nucleotides outside the gene matches: 8. Germline CDR1 is LGHDT and CDR2 is YNNKEL (reference sequence).

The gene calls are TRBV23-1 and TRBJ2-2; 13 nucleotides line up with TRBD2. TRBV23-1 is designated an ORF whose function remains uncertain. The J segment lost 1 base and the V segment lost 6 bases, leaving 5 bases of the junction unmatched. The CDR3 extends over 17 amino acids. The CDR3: CASRGLAGFWNTGELFF. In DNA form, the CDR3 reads TGCGCCAGCAGGGGACTAGCGGGATTTTGGAACACCGGGGAGCTGTTTTTT.

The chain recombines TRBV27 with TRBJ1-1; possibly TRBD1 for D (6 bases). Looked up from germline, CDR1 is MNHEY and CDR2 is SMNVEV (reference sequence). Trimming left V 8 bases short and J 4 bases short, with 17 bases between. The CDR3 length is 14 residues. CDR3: CASGQVGRGTEAFF. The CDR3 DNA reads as TGTGCCAGCGGCCAAGTGGGCAGGGGCACTGAAGCTTTCTTT.

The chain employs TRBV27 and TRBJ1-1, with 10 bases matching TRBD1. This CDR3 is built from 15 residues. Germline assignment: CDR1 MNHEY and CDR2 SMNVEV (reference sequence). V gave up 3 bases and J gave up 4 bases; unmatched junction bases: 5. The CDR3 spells CASSFRTGGGTEAFF. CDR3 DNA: TGTGCCAGCAGTTTTCGGACAGGGGGGGGCACTGAAGCTTTCTTT.

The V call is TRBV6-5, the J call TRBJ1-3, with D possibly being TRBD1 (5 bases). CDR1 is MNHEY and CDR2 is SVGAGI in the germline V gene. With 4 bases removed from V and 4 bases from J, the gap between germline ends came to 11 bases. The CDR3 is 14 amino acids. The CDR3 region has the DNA TGTGCCAGCAGTTTTGGAGGGGTAGGAAACACCATATATTTT. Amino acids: CASSFGGVGNTIYF.

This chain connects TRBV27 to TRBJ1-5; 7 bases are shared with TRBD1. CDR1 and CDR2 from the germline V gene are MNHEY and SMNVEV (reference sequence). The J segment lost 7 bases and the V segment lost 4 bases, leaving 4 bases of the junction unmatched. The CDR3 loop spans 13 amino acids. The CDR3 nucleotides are TGTGCCAGCAGTTCGACAGGGATACAGCCCCAGCATTTT. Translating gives CASSSTGIQPQHF.

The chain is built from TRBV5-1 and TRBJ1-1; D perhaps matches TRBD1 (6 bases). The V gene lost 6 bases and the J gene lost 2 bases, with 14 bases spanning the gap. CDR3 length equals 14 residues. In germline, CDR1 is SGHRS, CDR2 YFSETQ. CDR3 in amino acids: CASTLGGPNTEAFF. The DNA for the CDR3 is TGCGCCAGCACCCTGGGGGGCCCAAACACTGAAGCTTTCTTT.

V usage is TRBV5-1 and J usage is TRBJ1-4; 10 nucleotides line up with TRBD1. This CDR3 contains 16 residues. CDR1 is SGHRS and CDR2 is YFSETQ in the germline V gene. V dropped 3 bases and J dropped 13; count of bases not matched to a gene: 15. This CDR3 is CASSWGDRGRGGGLFF. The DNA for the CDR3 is TGCGCCAGCAGCTGGGGAGACAGGGGGCGCGGAGGTGGACTGTTTTTT.

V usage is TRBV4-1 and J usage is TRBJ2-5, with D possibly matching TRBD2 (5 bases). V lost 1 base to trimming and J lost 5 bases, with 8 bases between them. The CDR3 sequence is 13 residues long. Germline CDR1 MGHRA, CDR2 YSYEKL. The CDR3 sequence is CASSQGGYETQYF. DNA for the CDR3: TGCGCCAGCAGCCAAGGAGGGTACGAGACCCAGTACTTC.

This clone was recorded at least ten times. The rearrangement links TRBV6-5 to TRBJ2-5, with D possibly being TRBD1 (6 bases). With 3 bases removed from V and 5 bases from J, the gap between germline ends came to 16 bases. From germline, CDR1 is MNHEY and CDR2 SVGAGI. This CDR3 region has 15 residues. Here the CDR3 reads CASSYADSIAETQYF. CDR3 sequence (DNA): TGTGCCAGCAGTTATGCGGACAGTATAGCGGAGACCCAGTACTTC.

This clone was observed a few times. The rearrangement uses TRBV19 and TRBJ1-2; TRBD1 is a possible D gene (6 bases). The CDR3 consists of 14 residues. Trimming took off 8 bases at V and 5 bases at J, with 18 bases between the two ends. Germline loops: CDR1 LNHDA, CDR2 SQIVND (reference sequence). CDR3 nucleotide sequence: TGTGCCAGTCAGCCCACTGGACAGAGGTATGGCTACACCTTC. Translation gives CASQPTGQRYGYTF.

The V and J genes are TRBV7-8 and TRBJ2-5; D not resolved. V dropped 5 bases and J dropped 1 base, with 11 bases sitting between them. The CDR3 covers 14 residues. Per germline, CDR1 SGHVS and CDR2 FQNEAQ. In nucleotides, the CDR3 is TGTGCCAGCAGCCGACTCCTACCCCAAGAGACCCAGTACTTC. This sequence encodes CASSRLLPQETQYF.

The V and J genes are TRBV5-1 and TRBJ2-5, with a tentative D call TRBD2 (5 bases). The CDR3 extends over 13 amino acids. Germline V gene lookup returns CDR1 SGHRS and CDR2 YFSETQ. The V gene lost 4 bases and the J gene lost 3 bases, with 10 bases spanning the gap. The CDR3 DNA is TGCGCCAGCAGCCGATCGGGGAAAGAGACCCAGTACTTC. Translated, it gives CASSRSGKETQYF.

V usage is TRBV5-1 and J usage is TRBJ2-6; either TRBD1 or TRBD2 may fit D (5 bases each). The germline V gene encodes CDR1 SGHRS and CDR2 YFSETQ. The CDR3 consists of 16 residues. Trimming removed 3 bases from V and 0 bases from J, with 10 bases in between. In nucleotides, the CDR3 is TGCGCCAGCAGCTCCGAGGGGAGCTCTGGGGCCAACGTCCTGACTTTC. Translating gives CASSSEGSSGANVLTF.

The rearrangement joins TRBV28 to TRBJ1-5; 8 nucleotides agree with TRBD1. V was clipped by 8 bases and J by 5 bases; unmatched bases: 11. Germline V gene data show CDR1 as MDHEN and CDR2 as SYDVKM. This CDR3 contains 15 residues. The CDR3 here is CASSPDRAKYQPQHF. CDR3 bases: TGTGCCAGCTCCCCGGACAGGGCCAAATATCAGCCCCAGCATTTT.